This TCR beta chain stems from a study of cytomegalovirus exposure and HLA in healthy donors. Study-wide results and limits: 87-base-pair reads could not separate some V segments, including TRBV6-2 and TRBV6-3. Later analysis placed DRB1 highest and HLA-C lowest in TCR association rates, which differed by HLA locus.

Trimming removed 0 bases from V and 9 bases from J, with 12 bases in between. The CDR3 length is 14 residues. CDR1 and CDR2 from the germline V gene are KGHSH and LQKENI. It was with 60 Vbeta and 13 Jbeta primers that the PCR ran. Per the authors' pipeline: In a later analysis, the count reached tens of millions of unique TCR beta chains, with around 11 million shared. Clones were sequenced by immunoSEQ multiplex PCR, and TCRdb holds only the in-frame ones, with some missing. V and J calls and clone size come straight from that table; D and trimming were deduced from the DNA. The table lists around 150,000 clones, roughly 78% of them singletons. This cohort consisted of healthy bone marrow donors. A note on this clone: Its antigen remains unidentified.

Sequencing was done on a sample of PBMCs. This clonotype originated in a man aged 35-49 years in good health and CMV-seronegative. This chain uses TRBV18 with TRBJ1-3; D gene ambiguous. The CDR3 here is CASSPPRGSPTIYF. For the CDR3, the DNA is TGTGCCAGCTCACCACCAAGAGGGTCACCCACCATATATTTT.